This TCR beta chain was captured by sequencing in a study of cytomegalovirus exposure and HLA in healthy donors. The CDR3 loop spans 15 amino acids. CDR1 and CDR2 from the germline V gene are SGHTA and FQGNSA. The trim removed 5 bases at V and 2 bases at J, leaving 4 bases unmatched. The PCR employed 60 Vbeta primers together with 13 Jbeta primers. Clones were sequenced by immunoSEQ multiplex PCR, and TCRdb holds only the in-frame ones, with some missing. Counted here are about 150,000 clones, 65% to 80% occurring once; the ten biggest clones make up about 6.5%. J is TRBJ2-2 and V is TRBV7-2, with 8 nucleotides matching TRBD1. The sequence was collected from a man younger than 40 in good health and CMV-seronegative. Sequenced: PBMCs. This CDR3 reads CASSRGQENTGELFF. The CDR3 nucleotides are TGTGCCAGCAGCCGGGGACAGGAAAACACCGGGGAGCTGTTTTTT. Looking up the rest from reference TRBV7-2 and TRBJ2-2 gives the full variable domain: GAGVSQSPSNKVTEKGKDVELRCDPISGHTALYWYRQSLGQGLEFLIYFQGNSAPDKSGLPSDRFSAERTGGSVSTLTIQRTQQEDSAVYLCASSRGQENTGELFFGEGSRLTVL.